This T cell receptor (beta chain) was observed in a study of blood T cell repertoires in COVID-19. Assay: immunoSEQ multiplex PCR; the TCRdb copy retains only in-frame clones and omits some. The data show around 300,000 clones, with 75% to 90% seen just once and 1.5% to 2% held by the top ten. Material: PBMCs or T cells enriched from blood (not recorded which). The sequence was collected from a woman between 40 and 50 years old who had recovered from COVID-19.

CDR3 region: CASSLEVGGHALFGYTF. In DNA, the CDR3 is TGCGCCAGCAGCTTGGAGGTGGGAGGGCATGCCCTCTTTGGCTACACCTTC. The genes are TRBV5-1 and TRBJ1-2, with D uncertain. V lost 0 bases and J 7 bases, leaving 22 bases between the germline ends. In germline, CDR1 is SGHRS, CDR2 YFSETQ. The CDR3 contains 17 residues. The entire variable domain, with the rest obtained from reference TRBV5-1 and TRBJ1-2, is as follows: KAGVTQTPRYLIKTRGQQVTLSCSPISGHRSVSWYQQTPGQGLQFLFEYFSETQRNKGNFPGRFSGRQFSNSRSEMNVSTLELGDSALYLCASSLEVGGHALFGYTFGSGTRLTVV.